This TCR beta chain came from a study of radiotherapy plus CTLA-4 blockade in lung cancer. Turning to the study itself: Disease control reached 30% to 35%, with objective responses in under 20%. The study's findings and limits: Reportedly, early blood T cell clone dynamics best predicted response, with interferon-beta. An expansion of tumor-derived TCR clones occurred in blood after radiotherapy plus ipilimumab.

The table came from immunoSEQ multiplex PCR; TCRdb's copy has only in-frame clones and leaves some out. Here the sample spans about 27,000 clones, approximately 73% being singletons. In regard to this clone: Its target is unknown.

The TCR comes from a human donor with non-small cell lung cancer who had stable disease on radiotherapy plus ipilimumab. The sequencing here drew on peripheral blood, taken from a patient treated with radiotherapy plus ipilimumab.

The CDR3 is CASSLVSGSQETQYF. In DNA, the CDR3 is TGTGCCAGCAGCTTAGTATCAGGGTCCCAAGAGACCCAGTACTTC. The chain combines TRBV7-2 with TRBJ2-5; TRBD1 is a possible D gene (5 bases). CDR3 length: 15 amino acids. Trimming stripped 1 base from V and 1 base from J, with 10 bases between. Germline V gives CDR1 SGHTA, CDR2 FQGNSA.